A single sample gave rise to the 26 T cell receptor beta chains below, sequenced in a study of cytotoxic CD8 clonotypes in ibrutinib-treated CLL listed by TCRdb under 2021. Per the publication, the time point label means: about 11 months on ibrutinib. Library construction relied on the immunoSEQ multiplex PCR assay. Here the immuneACCESS table is served through TCRdb, limited to in-frame sequences with V and J called. Missing clones are a known gap in these copies; in checked studies unresolved V genes cover under half, and the rest lacks a known reason. The sample includes some 150,000 clones, with about 80% observed a single time. The ten most abundant clones make up under 35% of the sample. Sample: PBMCs, taken after 12 months of ibrutinib treatment. These receptors all come from a human donor with chronic lymphocytic leukemia.

The chain uses TRBV29-1 and TRBJ2-7; maybe TRBD2 (6 bases). Trimming took 2 bases from V and 1 from J, leaving 12 bases between them. This CDR3 region has 14 residues. Per the germline V gene, CDR1 is SQVTM and CDR2 is ANQGSEA. The CDR3 nucleotides are TGCAGCGTTGAACGGGGGACGAATTCCTACGAGCAGTACTTC. Protein: CSVERGTNSYEQYF.

The chain combines TRBV5-6 with TRBJ2-5; the match to TRBD1 covers 8 bases. The germline CDR1 and CDR2 sequences are SGHDT and YYEEEE. Germline trimming cut 5 bases from V and 3 bases from J; bases unmatched to any gene: 3. The CDR3 consists of 13 residues. The CDR3 region is CASSGTGEETQYF. Here the CDR3 DNA reads TGTGCCAGCAGTGGGACAGGTGAAGAGACCCAGTACTTC.

The rearrangement joins TRBV6-5 to TRBJ2-7, with D perhaps matching TRBD2 (6 bases). CDR1 and CDR2 from the germline V gene are MNHEY and SVGAGI. Trimming pared 5 bases from V and 2 bases from J, leaving 10 bases between. CDR3 length: 13 amino acids. CDR3 amino acids: CASSHGLPYEQYF. In DNA form, the CDR3 reads TGTGCCAGCAGTCATGGACTACCCTACGAGCAGTACTTC.

This clone was seen just once. The V gene is TRBV6-7, the J gene TRBJ1-2, with unresolved D. TRBV6-7 is sorted into the ORF group, with uncertain function. V lost 3 bases to trimming and J lost 4 bases, with 12 bases between them. The CDR3 is 14 amino acids. The CDR3 coding sequence is TGTGCCAGCAGTTATCGCCCGCGACCCTATGGCTACACCTTC. Translation: CASSYRPRPYGYTF.

The J gene is TRBJ2-7, the V gene TRBV6-5; D is ambiguous. V shed 2 bases and J shed 9 bases, with 8 bases lying between them. Germline CDR1 and CDR2: MNHEY and SVGAGI. CDR3 size: 11 residues. The CDR3 spells CASSYRQVQYF. Here the CDR3 DNA reads TGTGCCAGCAGTTACCGTCAGGTGCAGTACTTC.

The V gene is TRBV7-2, the J gene TRBJ1-2; D call uncertain. This CDR3 comprises 13 residues. CDR1 is SGHTA and CDR2 is FQGNSA in the germline V gene. Trimming stripped 5 bases from V and 5 bases from J, with 12 bases between. This chain's CDR3 is CASSPPGPYGYTF. In nucleotides, the CDR3 is TGTGCCAGCAGCCCTCCAGGACCGTATGGCTACACCTTC.

The rearrangement links TRBV6-1 to TRBJ1-5, with TRBD1 matching 9 bases. Trimming took 4 bases from V and 3 from J; bases not matched to a gene: 4. The length of the CDR3 is 15 residues. From germline, CDR1 is MNHNS and CDR2 SASEGT. CDR3 sequence reads: CASSAGQGHNQPQHF. CDR3 DNA sequence: TGTGCCAGCAGTGCGGGACAGGGACACAATCAGCCCCAGCATTTT.

The rearrangement joins TRBV27 to TRBJ2-3, with TRBD1 identical over 9 bases. This CDR3 region has 15 residues. V gave up 4 bases and J gave up 4 bases; unmatched junction bases: 6. Per germline, CDR1 MNHEY and CDR2 SMNVEV (reference sequence). This CDR3 reads CASSYPGTGSDTQYF. DNA for the CDR3: TGTGCCAGCAGTTATCCCGGGACAGGGTCAGATACGCAGTATTTT.

CDR3 bases: TGCGCCAGCAGCCAAGATCGAGCTAACTATGGCTACACCTTC. Protein sequence: CASSQDRANYGYTF. V gene TRBV4-1 combines with J gene TRBJ1-2; D unresolved. In germline, CDR1 is MGHRA, CDR2 YSYEKL. CDR3 length: 14 amino acids. V shed 0 bases and J shed 0 bases, with 5 bases lying between them.

V usage is TRBV9 and J usage is TRBJ2-5, with a tentative D call TRBD2 (5 bases). V lost 2 bases and J lost 5, with 16 bases in between. CDR1 is SGDLS and CDR2 is YYNGEE in the germline V gene. The CDR3 sequence is 15 residues long. In DNA form, the CDR3 reads TGTGCCAGCAGCGTTGGAGTCAGCGGATCGGAGACCCAGTACTTC. Translated, it gives CASSVGVSGSETQYF.

The chain recombines TRBV19 with TRBJ1-2; D is possibly TRBD1 (5 bases). The CDR3 totals 14 residues. V lost 5 bases and J lost 7, with 17 bases in between. The germline V gene has CDR1 LNHDA and CDR2 SQIVND (reference sequence). In DNA, the CDR3 is TGTGCCAGTAGTTCCCCGGGACGGGAGTTTGGCTACACCTTC. Protein sequence: CASSSPGREFGYTF.

V and J are TRBV7-6 and TRBJ2-7, with D possibly TRBD1 on 5 matching bases. Trimming stripped 3 bases from V and 4 bases from J, with 7 bases between. The CDR3 is 12 amino acids. The germline CDR1 and CDR2 sequences are SGHVS and FNYEAQ. The DNA of the CDR3 is TGTGCCAGCAGCTTTCAGGGATACGAGCAGTACTTC. Protein product: CASSFQGYEQYF.

This clone was counted only a few times. The chain employs TRBV6-1 and TRBJ1-2; possible D gene TRBD1, 6 bases. V was cut by 6 bases and J by 8 bases, with 13 bases left in between. The CDR3 has 12 residues. The V gene's germline CDR1 is MNHNS and CDR2 SASEGT. The CDR3 DNA reads TGTGCCAGCAGCGAACAGGGTCACGGCTACACCTTC. Protein: CASSEQGHGYTF.

The gene calls are TRBV28 and TRBJ2-3; the D is unclear. V gave up 9 bases and J gave up 6 bases, with 10 bases separating them. There are 11 residues in the CDR3. Germline lookup yields CDR1 MDHEN and CDR2 SYDVKM. This CDR3 reads CASSSWDTQYF. The DNA of the CDR3 is TGTGCCAGTTCCTCATGGGATACGCAGTATTTT.

This CDR3 reads CSVRGTGSQETQYF. CDR3 DNA: TGCAGCGTCCGGGGGACAGGATCCCAAGAGACCCAGTACTTC. V usage is TRBV29-1 and J usage is TRBJ2-5, with 8 bases that match TRBD1. J gave up 1 base and V 6 bases, and 7 bases lay outside the gene matches. Germline CDR1 reads SQVTM; CDR2 reads ANQGSEA. CDR3 length: 14 amino acids.

The CDR3, as DNA: TGTGCCACCCAGCTCCCTACAGGGATGAACACTGAAGCTTTCTTT. It codes for CATQLPTGMNTEAFF. The rearrangement links TRBV15 to TRBJ1-1, with a possible D match to TRBD1 (6 bases). Germline loops: CDR1 LNHNV, CDR2 YYDKDF (reference sequence). CDR3 size: 15 residues. The V end lost 8 bases, the J end lost 0 bases, and 16 bases lay between the germline ends.

This clone has a single count. J is TRBJ2-2 and V is TRBV27; the D gene is possibly TRBD1 (6 bases). Trimming took 5 bases from V and 2 from J, leaving 21 bases between them. Per germline, CDR1 MNHEY and CDR2 SMNVEV (reference sequence). There are 18 residues in the CDR3. CDR3 DNA: TGTGCCAGCAGTCCAAAGCCTGGGACACAACCAAACACCGGGGAGCTGTTTTTT. This encodes CASSPKPGTQPNTGELFF.

With regard to this clone: At one of its ends the junction is not consistent with the germline gene, which may arise from a read error. The chain links TRBV7-7 to TRBJ2-5; 7 bases map to TRBD1. The CDR3 loop spans 13 amino acids. Per germline, CDR1 SSHAT and CDR2 FNYEAQ (reference sequence). The CDR3 sequence: CASSPGQRETQYF. CDR3 bases: TGTGCTAGCAGCCCGGGACAGAGAGAGACCCAGTACTTC. The variable domain in full, with the rest retrieved from reference TRBV7-7 and TRBJ2-5, is GAGVSQSPRYKVTKRGQDVTLRCDPISSHATLYWYQQALGQGPEFLTYFNYEAQPDKSGLPSDRFSAERPEGSISTLTIQRTEQRDSAMYRCASSPGQRETQYFGPGTRLLVL.

The chain links TRBV5-1 to TRBJ2-6; D is unclear. The CDR3 is made up of 16 amino acids. Germline V lookup: CDR1 SGHRS, CDR2 YFSETQ. V was cut by 0 bases and J by 0 bases, with 7 bases left in between. In nucleotides, the CDR3 is TGCGCCAGCAGCTTGGACGGTGTCTCTGGGGCCAACGTCCTGACTTTC. The encoded protein is CASSLDGVSGANVLTF. The full variable domain, with the rest looked up from reference TRBV5-1 and TRBJ2-6, is KAGVTQTPRYLIKTRGQQVTLSCSPISGHRSVSWYQQTPGQGLQFLFEYFSETQRNKGNFPGRFSGRQFSNSRSEMNVSTLELGDSALYLCASSLDGVSGANVLTFGAGSRLTVL.

V gene TRBV9 combines with J gene TRBJ2-4, with 7 bases identical to TRBD1. This CDR3 contains 14 residues. Germline V gene data show CDR1 as SGDLS and CDR2 as YYNGEE. J was trimmed by 8 bases and V by 4 bases; bases with no gene match: 9. This CDR3 is CASSQDRVSDIQYF. The CDR3 coding sequence is TGTGCCAGCAGCCAAGACAGGGTATCGGACATTCAGTACTTC.

This clone was seen a single time. Compared with germline, one end of the junction differs, possibly owing to a read error. The chain uses TRBV30 and TRBJ2-1, with 8 bases lining up with TRBD2. The CDR3 spans 12 residues. Per germline, CDR1 GTSNPN and CDR2 SVGIG (reference sequence). CDR3 loop: CAWIRTSQRAVF. CDR3 coding DNA: TGTGCCTGGATAAGGACTAGCCAGAGAGCGGTCTTC.

This chain connects TRBV12-5 to TRBJ1-3; TRBD1 agrees at 7 bases. J was trimmed by 0 bases and V by 2 bases; bases with no gene match: 4. Germline V CDR1 and CDR2: LGHNT, FRNRAP. The CDR3 contains 16 residues. The CDR3 DNA sequence: TGTGCTAGTGGTTTGAGACAGGGATTCTCTGGAAACACCATATATTTT. Translation gives CASGLRQGFSGNTIYF.

V is TRBV28 and J is TRBJ1-1, with 11 bases matching TRBD1. The trim removed 5 bases at V and 13 bases at J, leaving 12 bases unmatched. This CDR3 has 14 residues. From germline, CDR1 is MDHEN and CDR2 SYDVKM. Written as DNA, the CDR3 is TGTGCCAGCAGTACCTTCGGGACAGGGGGTGTCGGTTTCTTT. It specifies CASSTFGTGGVGFF.

The chain links TRBV28 to TRBJ2-1, with D perhaps matching TRBD1 (5 bases). V dropped 3 bases and J dropped 12 bases, with 15 bases sitting between them. The germline CDR1 and CDR2 sequences are MDHEN and SYDVKM. The CDR3 has 13 residues. The CDR3 sequence is CASSLGGAIGQFF. CDR3 coding DNA: TGTGCCAGCAGTTTGGGTGGGGCCATTGGGCAGTTCTTC.

This clone was seen a few times. The chain couples TRBV6-1 to TRBJ2-7, with 7 bases identical to TRBD1. V lost 3 bases, J lost 3 bases, and 2 bases stayed unmatched. The CDR3 is made up of 13 amino acids. CDR1 MNHNS and CDR2 SASEGT come from the germline V gene. In nucleotides, the CDR3 is TGTGCCAGCAGTGAGACAGGGAACTACGAGCAGTACTTC. It specifies CASSETGNYEQYF.

The chain recombines TRBV19 with TRBJ1-1; D ambiguous. CDR3 length equals 12 residues. From germline, CDR1 is LNHDA and CDR2 SQIVND (reference sequence). Trimming took off 4 bases at V and 8 bases at J, with 11 bases between the two ends. CDR3 sequence: CASSSRALEAFF. CDR3 DNA sequence: TGTGCCAGTAGTAGTAGGGCATTAGAAGCTTTCTTT.